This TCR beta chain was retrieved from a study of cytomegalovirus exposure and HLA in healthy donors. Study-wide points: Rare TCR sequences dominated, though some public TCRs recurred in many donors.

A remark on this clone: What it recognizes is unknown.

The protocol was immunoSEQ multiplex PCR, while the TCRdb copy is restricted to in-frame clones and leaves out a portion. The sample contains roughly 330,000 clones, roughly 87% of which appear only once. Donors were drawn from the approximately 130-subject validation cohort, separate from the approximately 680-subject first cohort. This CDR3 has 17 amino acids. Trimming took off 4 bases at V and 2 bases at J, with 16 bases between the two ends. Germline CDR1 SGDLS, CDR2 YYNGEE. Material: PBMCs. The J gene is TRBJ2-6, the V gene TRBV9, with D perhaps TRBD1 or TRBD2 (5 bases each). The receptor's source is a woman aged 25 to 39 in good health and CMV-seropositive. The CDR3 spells CASSPRGELTGANVLTF. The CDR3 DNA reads TGTGCCAGCAGCCCTAGAGGGGAGCTTACTGGGGCCAACGTCCTGACTTTC.